Shown below are 12 T cell receptor beta chains from a single sample sequenced in a study of T cells in women clearing cervical HPV infection. TCRdb's table, derived via immunoSEQ multiplex PCR, lists solely in-frame clones and lacks some. The listing contains approximately 35,000 clones. Sequencing was performed on blood buffy coat. The receptors come from a woman aged 18 to 75 with a cervical HPV16 infection that either progressed to CIN3+ or cleared (not recorded which).

With respect to this clone: The CDR3 end is not reached by the read, which stops 3 residues before it; the germline J gene fills it in. J is TRBJ1-1 and V is TRBV19, with D hard to call. CDR1 LNHDA and CDR2 SQIVND come from the germline V gene (reference sequence). Trimming removed 5 bases at V and 0 bases at J, with 10 bases between. The CDR3 runs to 14 residues. The CDR3 spells CASSLAVVNTEAFF. The sequenced part of the CDR3 DNA is TGTGCCAGTAGTCTAGCGGTAGTGAACACTGAA.

A note on this clone: The sequenced fragment ends 3 residues before the CDR3 boundary, so the rest is inferred from the germline J gene. This chain connects TRBV20-1 to TRBJ2-7; TRBD1 agrees at 8 bases. The length of the CDR3 is 15 residues. V was pared by 4 bases and J by 2 bases, with 10 bases of the junction left unmatched. Germline values: CDR1 DFQATT, CDR2 SNEGSKA (reference sequence). CDR3 sequence: CSATTGTGSPYEQYF. CDR3 DNA (partial): TGCAGTGCTACTACCGGGACAGGTTCTCCCTACGAG.

Comment on this clone: The CDR3 end falls 3 residues outside the read, so it is completed with the germline J gene. V usage is TRBV20-1 and J usage is TRBJ1-1; perhaps TRBD1 as D (6 bases). The germline V gene encodes CDR1 DFQATT and CDR2 SNEGSKA (reference sequence). The CDR3 sequence is 11 residues long. CDR3 sequence reads: CSAQPGHEAFF. The part of the CDR3 DNA that was read is TGCAGTGCTCAACCGGGACACGAA.

As to this clone: The CDR3 goes on 3 residues after the read ends, and that part is filled in from the germline J gene. This chain links TRBV5-4 with TRBJ1-2; perhaps TRBD1 as D (6 bases). Trimming stripped 2 bases from V and 2 bases from J, with 13 bases between. CDR1 is SGHNT and CDR2 is YYREEE in the germline V gene (reference sequence). This CDR3 spans 15 amino acids. The CDR3 is CASSLRTGRNYGYTF. The DNA read from the CDR3 is TGTGCCAGCAGCTTAAGAACAGGGCGCAACTATGGC.

Note on this clone: The read stops 3 residues short of the end of the CDR3; the missing end is completed from the germline J gene. The rearrangement links TRBV18 to TRBJ1-1; maybe TRBD1 (5 bases). This CDR3 is built from 14 residues. V lost 1 base, J lost 3 bases, and 9 bases lay in between. Germline CDR1 and CDR2: KGHSH and LQKENI. Here the CDR3 reads CASSPRGGDTEAFF. CDR3 bases read: TGTGCCAGCTCACCACGGGGCGGGGACACTGAA. The whole variable domain, remainder taken from reference TRBV18 and TRBJ1-1, is NAGVMQNPRHLVRRRGQEARLRCSPMKGHSHVYWYRQLPEEGLKFMVYLQKENIIDESGMPKERFSAEFPKEGPSILRIQQVVRGDSAAYFCASSPRGGDTEAFFGQGTRLTVV.

Incomplete CDR3 DNA: TGTGCCAGCAGTGAAGGACAGACCTATAATTCACCC. Its protein product is CASSEGQTYNSP. The complete CDR3 sequence is CASSEGQTYNSPLHF. V is TRBV2 and J is TRBJ1-6; D is possibly TRBD1 (5 bases). The sequence runs out 3 residues before the end of the CDR3; the remainder is reconstructed from the germline J gene. The V end was cut by 1 base, the J end by 2 bases, with 6 bases between. Germline-derived CDR1 and CDR2 are SNHLY and FYNNEI. The CDR3 covers 15 residues.

Concerning this clone itself: With the read ending 3 residues before the CDR3 end, the germline J gene is used to fill in that end. The rearrangement uses TRBV13 and TRBJ2-2; 12 nucleotides match TRBD1. The CDR3 contains 15 residues. Germline V gene lookup returns CDR1 PRHDT and CDR2 FYEKMQ (reference sequence). The part of the CDR3 DNA that was read is TGTGCCAGCAGTCGGGACAGGGGGCGCGGTGAAAAG. It yields the protein CASSRDRGRGEK. The whole CDR3 protein is CASSRDRGRGEKLFF.

Points on this clone: Coverage ceases 3 residues before the CDR3 finishes, and the germline J gene fills in the end. The rearrangement joins TRBV20-1 to TRBJ1-5, with TRBD1 identical over 8 bases. The CDR3 spans 16 residues. Germline V lookup: CDR1 DFQATT, CDR2 SNEGSKA (reference sequence). J lost 0 bases, V lost 4 bases, and 8 bases had no gene match. The covered CDR3 bases are TGCAGTGCTACTACCCCCCAGGGGGCTAGCAATCAGCCC. Protein: CSATTPQGASNQP. In full, the CDR3 reads CSATTPQGASNQPQHF.

The CDR3 spells CSARSRGSYNSPLHF. Incomplete CDR3 DNA: TGCAGTGCTAGAAGCCGGGGCTCCTATAATTCACCC. The J gene is TRBJ1-6, the V gene TRBV20-1; D call uncertain. The read halts 3 residues ahead of the CDR3 end, with the missing end drawn from the germline J gene. This CDR3 has 15 residues. The germline gives CDR1 DFQATT, CDR2 SNEGSKA (reference sequence). Trimming pared 2 bases from V and 0 bases from J, leaving 8 bases between.

Turning to this clone: Read sequence stops 3 residues before the CDR3 end, and the germline J gene provides the missing end. V gene TRBV7-2 combines with J gene TRBJ1-2; D call uncertain. Looked up from germline, CDR1 is SGHTA and CDR2 is FQGNSA. The CDR3 loop spans 16 amino acids. V was clipped by 0 bases and J by 1 base, with 12 bases between them. CDR3 DNA, as far as it was read: TGTGCCAGCAGCTTAGCCACAGCACCAAGTAACTATGGC. Amino acids: CASSLATAPSNYG. The whole CDR3 sequence is CASSLATAPSNYGYTF.

With regard to this clone: The CDR3 end is not reached by the read, which stops 3 residues before it; the germline J gene fills it in. This chain joins TRBV6-2 or TRBV6-3 and TRBJ2-7, with D perhaps TRBD1 (7 bases). Germline lookup yields CDR1 MNHEY and CDR2 SVGEGT. This CDR3 region has 16 residues. Trimming cost V 2 bases and J 5 bases, with 19 bases left between them. CDR3 protein: CASSYRQGGGSDEQYF. The CDR3 DNA, read in part, is TGTGCCAGCAGTTACAGGCAGGGGGGAGGAAGCGACGAG.

About this clone itself: The read finishes 3 residues shy of the CDR3 end, and the germline J gene is used to complete it. The chain recombines TRBV20-1 with TRBJ1-4; possible D gene TRBD1, 6 bases. In germline, CDR1 is DFQATT, CDR2 SNEGSKA (reference sequence). This CDR3 spans 14 amino acids. V lost 3 bases and J 8 bases, leaving 16 bases between the germline ends. CDR3 DNA (partial): TGCAGTGCTAGTCCGACAGGCCCAACCGAAAAA. This codes for CSASPTGPTEK. The full CDR3 is CSASPTGPTEKLFF.